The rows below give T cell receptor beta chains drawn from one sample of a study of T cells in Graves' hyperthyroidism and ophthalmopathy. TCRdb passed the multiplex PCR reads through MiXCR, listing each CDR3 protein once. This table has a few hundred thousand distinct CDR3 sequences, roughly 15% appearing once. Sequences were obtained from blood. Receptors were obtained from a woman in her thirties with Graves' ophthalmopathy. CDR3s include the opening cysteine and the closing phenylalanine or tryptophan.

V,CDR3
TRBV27,CASSSSENTEAFF
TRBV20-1,CSARDMGVARETQYF
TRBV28,CASSLLGTGEETQYF
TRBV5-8,CASSSAGQISYEQYF
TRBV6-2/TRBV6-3,CASSGQPLNYGYTF
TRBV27,CASGYRNNQPQHF
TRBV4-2,CASSPSGSGQQETQYF
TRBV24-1,CATSGLTGSPLHF
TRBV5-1,CASSLELAGPYEQYF
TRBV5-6,CASSLGLADETQYF
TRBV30,CAWSPDSYGHTF
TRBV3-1,CASSQTGGFNQPQHF
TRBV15,CATSRTAGAPTDTQYF
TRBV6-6,CASSYDNPSTGELFF
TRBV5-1,CASSIGQGDQPQHF
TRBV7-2,CASSLGPWATNQPQHF
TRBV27,CASSSLGINGYTF
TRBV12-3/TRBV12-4,CASTLSTTYGYTF
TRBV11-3,CASSLEQANEQFF
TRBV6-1,CASREDGYTF
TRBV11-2,CASSLSDWQGRTEAFF
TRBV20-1,CSAGARGPDTQYF
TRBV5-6,CASSYRQVYNEQFF
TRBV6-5,CASSYWSASGGRETQYF
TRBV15,CATSVRYTEAFF
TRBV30,CACRGHGYTF
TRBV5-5,CASSLWATDTQYF
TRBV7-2,CASSLAGSETQYF
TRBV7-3,CASSLWSASGATDTQYF
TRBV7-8,CASSLGSLNQPQHF
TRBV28,CASLTGLAGGNGYTF
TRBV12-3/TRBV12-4,CASSFPSGGVMANTGELFF
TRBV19,CASAGQGNSPLHF
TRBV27,CASSPRLVRRDEQFF
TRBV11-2,CASSLEKGKQFF
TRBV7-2,CASSLLLPRETQYF
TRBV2,CAGSVHEQYF
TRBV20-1,CSASGRMNTEAFF
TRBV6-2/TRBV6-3,CASSYISYNEQFF
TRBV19,CASSIVMTNTGELFF
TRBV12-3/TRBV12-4,CASRVGGGNTKKSYEQYF
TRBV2,CASSEGTGSLSSGNTIYF
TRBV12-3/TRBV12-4,CASSEADGWNEKLFF
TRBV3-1,CASSPQAGGALEQFF
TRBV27,CASSSIPGQGVNGYTF
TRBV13,CASSQPSESDNEQFF
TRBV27,CASSLWENTEAFF
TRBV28,CASSPASGNTIYF
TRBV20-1,CSALEARQGELFF
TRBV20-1,CSASPGTSGYNEQFF
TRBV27,CASSSGTGVIYGYTF
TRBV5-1,CASRPSHNSPLHF
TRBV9,CASSVEPANNEQFF
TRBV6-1,CASSVTSGQGLNTIYF
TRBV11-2,CASSLNPRRLNTGELFF
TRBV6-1,CASSDGSARVHTIYF